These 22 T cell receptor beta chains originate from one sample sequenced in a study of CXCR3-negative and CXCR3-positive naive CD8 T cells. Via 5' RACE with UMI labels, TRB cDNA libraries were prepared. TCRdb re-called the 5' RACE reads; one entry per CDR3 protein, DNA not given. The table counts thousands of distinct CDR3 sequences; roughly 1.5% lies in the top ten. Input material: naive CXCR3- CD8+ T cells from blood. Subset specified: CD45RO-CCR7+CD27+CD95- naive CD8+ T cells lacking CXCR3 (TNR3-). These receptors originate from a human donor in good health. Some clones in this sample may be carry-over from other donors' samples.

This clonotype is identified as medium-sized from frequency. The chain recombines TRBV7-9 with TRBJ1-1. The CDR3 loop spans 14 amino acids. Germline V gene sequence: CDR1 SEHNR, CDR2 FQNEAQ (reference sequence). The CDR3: CASSGRVVGTEAFF. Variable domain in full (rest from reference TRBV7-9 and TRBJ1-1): DTGVSQNPRHKITKRGQNVTFRCDPISEHNRLYWYRQTLGQGPEFLTYFQNEAQLEKSRLLSDRFSAERPKGSFSTLEIQRTEQGDSAMYLCASSGRVVGTEAFFGQGTRLTVV.

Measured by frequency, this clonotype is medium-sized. The CDR3 region is CSGVAGGPSNEQFF. The chain joins TRBV29-1 to TRBJ2-1; TCRdb gives TRBD2 as the D gene, but with no DNA this cannot be confirmed. CDR3 size: 14 residues. CDR1 and CDR2 from the germline V gene are SQVTM and ANQGSEA.

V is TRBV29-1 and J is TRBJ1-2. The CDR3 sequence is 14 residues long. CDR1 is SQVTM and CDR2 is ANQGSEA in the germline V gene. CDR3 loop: CSVVDSDGNYGYTF. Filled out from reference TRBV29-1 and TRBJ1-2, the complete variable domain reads SAVISQKPSRDICQRGTSLTIQCQVDSQVTMMFWYRQQPGQSLTLIATANQGSEATYESGFVIDKFPISRPNLTFSTLTVSNMSPEDSSIYLCSVVDSDGNYGYTFGSGTRLTVV.

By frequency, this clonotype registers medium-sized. The CDR3 is CSVSKSRGISYEQYF. This chain uses TRBV29-1 with TRBJ2-7; TCRdb's D call, TRBD1, is unchecked because there is no DNA. The CDR3 is made up of 15 amino acids. From germline, CDR1 is SQVTM and CDR2 ANQGSEA.

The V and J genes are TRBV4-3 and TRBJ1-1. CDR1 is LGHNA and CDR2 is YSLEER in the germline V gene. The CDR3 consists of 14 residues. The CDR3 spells CASSQVGPNTEAFF.

The CDR3 sequence: CASSPAPGDGLYEQYF. V and J are TRBV28 and TRBJ2-7; TCRdb's assignment of TRBD1 cannot be checked, as there is no DNA. The germline gives CDR1 MDHEN, CDR2 SYDVKM. This CDR3 is built from 16 residues.

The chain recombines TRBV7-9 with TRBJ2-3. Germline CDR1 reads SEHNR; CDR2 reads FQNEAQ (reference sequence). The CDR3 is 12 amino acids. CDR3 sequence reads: CASSLMTDTQYF.

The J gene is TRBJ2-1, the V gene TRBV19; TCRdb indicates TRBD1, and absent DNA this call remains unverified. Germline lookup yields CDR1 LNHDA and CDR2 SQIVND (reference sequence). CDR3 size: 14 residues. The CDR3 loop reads CASSEWDTYNEQFF.

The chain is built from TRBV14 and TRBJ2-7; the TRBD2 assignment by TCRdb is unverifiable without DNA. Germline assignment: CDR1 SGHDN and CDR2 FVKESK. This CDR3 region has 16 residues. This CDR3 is CASSRQAGTPAFEQYF.

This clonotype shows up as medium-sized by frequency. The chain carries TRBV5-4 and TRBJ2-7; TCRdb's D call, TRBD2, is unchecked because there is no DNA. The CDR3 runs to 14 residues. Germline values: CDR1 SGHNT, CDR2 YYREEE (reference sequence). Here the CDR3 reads CASSTGTSESEQYF.

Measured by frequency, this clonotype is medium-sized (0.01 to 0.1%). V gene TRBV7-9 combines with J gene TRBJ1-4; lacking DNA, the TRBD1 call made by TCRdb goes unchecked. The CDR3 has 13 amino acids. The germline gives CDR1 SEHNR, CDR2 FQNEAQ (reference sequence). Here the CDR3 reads CASSPGTDEKLFF.

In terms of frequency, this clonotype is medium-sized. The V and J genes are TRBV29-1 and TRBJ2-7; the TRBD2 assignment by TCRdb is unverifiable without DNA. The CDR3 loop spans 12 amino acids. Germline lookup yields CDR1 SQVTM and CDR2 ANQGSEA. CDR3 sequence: CSVYSGSYEQYF.

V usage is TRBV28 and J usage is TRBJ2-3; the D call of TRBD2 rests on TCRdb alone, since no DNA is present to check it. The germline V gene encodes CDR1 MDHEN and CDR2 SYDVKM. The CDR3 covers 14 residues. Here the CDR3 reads CASRKLGNTDTQYF.

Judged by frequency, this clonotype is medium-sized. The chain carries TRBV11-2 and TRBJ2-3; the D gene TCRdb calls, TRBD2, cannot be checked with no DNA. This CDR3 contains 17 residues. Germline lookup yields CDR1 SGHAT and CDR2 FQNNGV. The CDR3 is CASSLFPTSGGTDTQYF.

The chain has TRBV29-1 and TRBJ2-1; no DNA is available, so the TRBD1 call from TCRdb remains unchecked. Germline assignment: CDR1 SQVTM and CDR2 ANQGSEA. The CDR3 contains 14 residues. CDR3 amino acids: CSVETALGGGEQFF.

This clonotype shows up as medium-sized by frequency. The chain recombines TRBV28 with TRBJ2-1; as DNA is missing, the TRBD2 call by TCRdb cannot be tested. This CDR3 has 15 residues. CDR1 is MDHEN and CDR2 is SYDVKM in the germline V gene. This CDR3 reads CASSLRLGDGHEQFF.

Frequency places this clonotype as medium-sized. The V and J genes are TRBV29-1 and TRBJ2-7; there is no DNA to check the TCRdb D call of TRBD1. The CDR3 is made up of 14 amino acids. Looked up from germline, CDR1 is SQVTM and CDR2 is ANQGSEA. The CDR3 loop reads CSVDLGTGTYEQYF.

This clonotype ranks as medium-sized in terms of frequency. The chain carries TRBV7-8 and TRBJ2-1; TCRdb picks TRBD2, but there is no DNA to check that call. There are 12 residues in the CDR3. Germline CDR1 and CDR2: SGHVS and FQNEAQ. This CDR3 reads CASSLGEREGFF. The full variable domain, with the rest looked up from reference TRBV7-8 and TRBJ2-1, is GAGVSQSPRYKVAKRGQDVALRCDPISGHVSLFWYQQALGQGPEFLTYFQNEAQLDKSGLPSDRFFAERPEGSVSTLKIQRTQQEDSAVYLCASSLGEREGFFGPGTRLTVL.

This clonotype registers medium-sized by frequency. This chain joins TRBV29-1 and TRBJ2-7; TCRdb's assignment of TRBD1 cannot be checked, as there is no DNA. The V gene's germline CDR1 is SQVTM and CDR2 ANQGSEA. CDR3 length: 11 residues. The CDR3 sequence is CSVEEGREQYF.

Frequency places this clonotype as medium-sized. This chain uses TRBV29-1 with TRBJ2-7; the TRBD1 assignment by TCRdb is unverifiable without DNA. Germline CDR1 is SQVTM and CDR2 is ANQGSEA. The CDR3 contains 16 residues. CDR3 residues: CSVVSSGWQNSYEQYF.

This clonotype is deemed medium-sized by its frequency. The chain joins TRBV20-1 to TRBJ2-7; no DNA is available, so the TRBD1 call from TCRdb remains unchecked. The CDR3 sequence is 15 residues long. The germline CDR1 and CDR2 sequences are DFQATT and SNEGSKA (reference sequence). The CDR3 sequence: CSARDVGGPSYEQYF.

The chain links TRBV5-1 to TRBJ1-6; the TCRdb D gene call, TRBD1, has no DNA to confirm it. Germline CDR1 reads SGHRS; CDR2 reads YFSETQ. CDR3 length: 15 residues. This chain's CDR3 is CASSDGTVGNSPLHF.